This T cell receptor beta chain derives from a study of blood T cell repertoires in COVID-19 (dated by TCRdb to about 2020). About the full investigation: Collaborator samples came from the United States, Italy and Spain and covered acute and convalescent phases of COVID-19. Deeply sampled blood TCRbeta repertoires from subjects exposed to, actively infected with, or recovered from COVID-19 were included in the dataset. Where available, HLA class I and class II types were taken from metadata supplied by the sample provider and were not determined by assay-based typing. The repertoires were made available in a free public database intended to serve as a resource for research on the immune response to SARS-CoV-2. Sample metadata almost always included a de-identified subject ID, COVID-19 status, age in years and sex. The samples were drawn from two sources: the first 160 participants of the ongoing ImmuneRACE study, and 1,254 subjects contributed by 6 global collaborators. The material from the prospective study consisted of cDNA or gDNA derived from T cells, B-cell-depleted T cells, or PBMCs. Overall study results and their limits: Clinical and demographic metadata were provided uncurated, with the amount varying by source and participant.

Compared with germline, V lacks 2 bases and J lacks 9 bases; bases without a gene match: 7. Sequences SGHAT (CDR1) and FQDESV (CDR2) are obtained from the germline V gene (reference sequence). The CDR3 has 16 amino acids, counting the end cysteine and phenylalanine. The CDR3 DNA has 48 bases and is translated from base 1. Whole blood was collected in K2EDTA tubes by collaborating institutions according to the institutions' own protocols. For TCRbeta analysis, collaborators shipped samples as frozen whole blood, isolated PBMCs, or DNA extracted from either of those sample types. The immunoSEQ Assay, a bias-controlled multiplex PCR, was used to amplify TCRbeta CDR3 regions from genomic DNA. As for the original processing: Within the assay, amplification of reference gene primers was used to estimate how many nucleated cells each sample contained. To quantify the absolute abundance of each unique TCRbeta CDR3 rearrangement, sequence reads were collapsed and filtered. For each sample, productive Simpson clonality was calculated as the square root of Simpson's diversity index across productive rearrangements. Entries here come from immuneACCESS through TCRdb and include only in-frame sequences with V and J called. Some clones fail to appear in such tables; in the studies checked, an unresolved V gene covers under half of the shortfall, and the cause of the remainder is unknown. D and trimming come from the DNA, and the V and J calls and clone size come from that table. The sample table records 200,000 to 300,000 clones; around 80% of these occur just once. The ten largest clones take up more than 5.5% of the sample.

As to this clone: Its antigen target is currently unknown. Base qualities are not recorded, but no much larger clone differs from it by a single base.

The sequence derives from a human donor in a cohort sampled during active COVID-19. Rearrangement joined TRBV11-1 to TRBJ1-6; TRBD1 fits 10 bases in the junction. Sequenced input: peripheral blood. CDR3 region: CASSLSPTGGFSPLHF. The nucleotide sequence is given as TGTGCCAGCAGCTTAAGCCCGACAGGGGGCTTTTCACCCCTCCACTTT. Supplemented by the reference TRBV11-1 and TRBJ1-6 proteins around the CDR3, the complete variable domain is EAEVAQSPRYKITEKSQAVAFWCDPISGHATLYWYRQILGQGPELLVQFQDESVVDDSQLPKDRFSAERLKGVDSTLKIQPAELGDSAMYLCASSLSPTGGFSPLHFGNGTRLTVT.